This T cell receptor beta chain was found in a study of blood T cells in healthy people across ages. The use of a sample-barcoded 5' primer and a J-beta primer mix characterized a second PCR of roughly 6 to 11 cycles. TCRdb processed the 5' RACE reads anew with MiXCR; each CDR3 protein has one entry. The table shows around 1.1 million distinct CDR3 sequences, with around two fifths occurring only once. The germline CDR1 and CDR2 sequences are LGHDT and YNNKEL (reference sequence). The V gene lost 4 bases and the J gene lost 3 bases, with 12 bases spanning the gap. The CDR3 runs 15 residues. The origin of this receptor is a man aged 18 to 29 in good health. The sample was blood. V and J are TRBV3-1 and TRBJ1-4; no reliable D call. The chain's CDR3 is CASSLENGPNEKLFF. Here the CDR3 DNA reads TGTGCCAGCAGCCTAGAAAACGGGCCTAATGAAAAACTGTTTTTT.